The entry that follows covers one TCR beta chain sequence. The data stem from a study of blood T cell repertoires in COVID-19. Study as a whole: The analysed material was cDNA or gDNA that came from T cells, B-cell-depleted T cells, or PBMCs.

Sequencing was performed with immunoSEQ multiplex PCR; in TCRdb, only in-frame clones are kept and a portion is missing. This sample has about 300,000 clones, with about 87% found just once. The ends were cut back, 0 bases at V and 7 bases at J, with 10 bases in the middle. Germline V gene lookup returns CDR1 SGHKS and CDR2 YYEKEE (reference sequence). The CDR3 loop spans 13 amino acids. The receptor's source is a man between 65 and 85 years old with acute or convalescent COVID-19. The chain combines TRBV5-5 with TRBJ2-5; maybe TRBD1 (5 bases). The sequencing sample was made of peripheral blood. CDR3: CASSLEGEGTQYF. Written as DNA, the CDR3 is TGTGCCAGCAGCTTGGAAGGGGAAGGGACCCAGTACTTC.